The 20 T cell receptor beta chains presented below share a single source sample, sequenced in a study of OX40 agonist ivuxolimab in advanced cancers. TCRdb's table, derived via immunoSEQ multiplex PCR, lists solely in-frame clones and lacks some. The sample consists of roughly 35,000 clones, about 86% of them appearing once. The material sequenced was CD4+ or CD8+ T cells sorted from blood, taken in a trial of the OX40 agonist ivuxolimab. These receptor sequences come from an adult with an advanced solid tumor such as melanoma, head and neck, liver or kidney cancer.

The chain employs TRBV2 and TRBJ2-5; perhaps D is TRBD1 or TRBD2 (5 bases each). In germline, CDR1 is SNHLY, CDR2 FYNNEI. V gave up 0 bases and J gave up 5 bases, with 13 bases separating them. The CDR3 length is 15 residues. CDR3 nucleotides: TGTGCCAGCAGTGAAGCGAGGGGAATAGGGGAGACCCAGTACTTC. Amino acids: CASSEARGIGETQYF.

The chain has TRBV10-2 and TRBJ1-5; 10 bases are shared with TRBD1. Germline CDR1 and CDR2: WSHSY and SAAADI. The length of the CDR3 is 13 residues. Germline trimming cut 6 bases from V and 7 bases from J; bases unmatched to any gene: 3. The CDR3 region is CASSPGQGQPQHF. CDR3 bases: TGCGCCAGCAGCCCGGGACAGGGGCAGCCCCAGCATTTT.

The chain joins TRBV19 to TRBJ1-5, with D tentatively TRBD1 (6 bases). The CDR3 is made up of 16 amino acids. Trimming stripped 5 bases from V and 1 base from J, with 15 bases between. Germline V lookup: CDR1 LNHDA, CDR2 SQIVND (reference sequence). CDR3 residues: CASSPEGGWSNQPQHF. In nucleotides, the CDR3 is TGTGCCAGTAGTCCAGAAGGGGGTTGGAGCAATCAGCCCCAGCATTTT.

This clone has only one observation. The V gene is TRBV4-3, the J gene TRBJ1-2; perhaps TRBD1 as D (5 bases). Germline-derived CDR1 and CDR2 are LGHNA and YSLEER. The V end lost 0 bases, the J end lost 3 bases, and 14 bases lay between the germline ends. This CDR3 comprises 16 residues. CDR3 sequence: CASSQDSRGVDYGYTF. In DNA, the CDR3 is TGCGCCAGCAGCCAAGATTCGAGGGGTGTAGACTATGGCTACACCTTC.

The chain has TRBV6-6 and TRBJ2-4, with no clear D. This CDR3 has 11 amino acids. V dropped 6 bases and J dropped 5 bases, with 5 bases sitting between them. Germline lookup yields CDR1 MNHNY and CDR2 SVGAGI (reference sequence). DNA of the CDR3: TGTGCCAGCAGAACCGAAAACATTCAGTACTTC. It yields the protein CASRTENIQYF.

The V and J genes are TRBV5-4 and TRBJ2-4; TRBD1 agrees at 9 bases. V shed 5 bases, J shed 8 bases, and the junction held 5 bases outside the gene matches. Looked up from germline, CDR1 is SGHNT and CDR2 is YYREEE (reference sequence). This CDR3 spans 13 amino acids. The CDR3 loop reads CASSSGQGDIQYF. CDR3 in DNA: TGTGCCAGCAGTTCGGGACAGGGAGACATTCAGTACTTC. The variable domain in full, with the rest retrieved from reference TRBV5-4 and TRBJ2-4, is ETGVTQSPTHLIKTRGQQVTLRCSSQSGHNTVSWYQQALGQGPQFIFQYYREEENGRGNFPPRFSGLQFPNYSSELNVNALELDDSALYLCASSSGQGDIQYFGAGTRLSVL.

V usage is TRBV7-6 and J usage is TRBJ2-3; possible D gene TRBD1, 5 bases. The V gene lost 5 bases and the J gene lost 6 bases, with 12 bases spanning the gap. Germline CDR1 and CDR2: SGHVS and FNYEAQ. This CDR3 has 13 amino acids. The chain's CDR3 is CASSATAGDTQYF. The CDR3 DNA follows: TGTGCCAGCAGCGCGACCGCAGGGGATACGCAGTATTTT.

The rearrangement joins TRBV19 to TRBJ2-2; D may be TRBD2 (6 bases). V shed 6 bases and J shed 0 bases, with 11 bases lying between them. Germline-derived CDR1 and CDR2 are LNHDA and SQIVND (reference sequence). This CDR3 is 15 amino acids long. CDR3 sequence (DNA): TGTGCCAGTAGACAGGAGGGGTCGAACACCGGGGAGCTGTTTTTT. Residues: CASRQEGSNTGELFF.

CDR3 coding DNA: TGTGCCAGCAGCCCCCGACAGGGAACCTACGAGCAGTACTTC. Translating gives CASSPRQGTYEQYF. V is TRBV5-4 and J is TRBJ2-7, with TRBD1 matching over 7 bases. This CDR3 has 14 residues. With 4 bases clipped from V and 2 bases from J, the junction kept 6 bases outside the gene matches. Looked up from germline, CDR1 is SGHNT and CDR2 is YYREEE (reference sequence).

The rearrangement links TRBV7-9 to TRBJ2-1; D could derive from TRBD1 or TRBD2 (5 bases each). Germline V gene data show CDR1 as SEHNR and CDR2 as FQNEAQ (reference sequence). V lost 1 base, J lost 8 bases, and 15 bases lay in between. This CDR3 has 15 amino acids. CDR3 DNA: TGTGCCAGCAGCTTAGGGGGGAAAGGTCAGGATGAGCAGTTCTTC. It codes for CASSLGGKGQDEQFF.

V gene TRBV25-1 combines with J gene TRBJ1-2; TRBD1 aligns across 7 bases. With 3 bases clipped from V and 7 bases from J, the junction kept 8 bases outside the gene matches. The CDR3 is 14 amino acids. Per germline, CDR1 MGHDK and CDR2 SYGVNS. The CDR3 loop is CASSDQGTAIGYTF. For the CDR3, the DNA is TGTGCCAGCAGTGATCAGGGGACAGCTATTGGCTACACCTTC.

The rearrangement joins TRBV7-3 to TRBJ1-6; perhaps TRBD1 as D (5 bases). Germline V lookup: CDR1 SGHTA, CDR2 FQGTGA. This CDR3 is 14 amino acids long. V was clipped by 4 bases and J by 9 bases, with 13 bases between them. The CDR3 nucleotides read TGTGCCAGCAGCTCAGGTTCCCAGGGTTCACCCCTCCACTTT. Its protein is CASSSGSQGSPLHF.

The chain recombines TRBV6-4 with TRBJ2-1; D tentatively fits TRBD1 or TRBD2 (5 bases each). This CDR3 spans 15 amino acids. The V and J ends lost 0 bases and 4 bases respectively, with 10 bases between them. Germline values: CDR1 MRHNA, CDR2 SNTAGT. CDR3 loop: CASSDSTRGYNEQFF. The CDR3 DNA follows: TGTGCCAGCAGTGACTCCACTAGGGGATACAATGAGCAGTTCTTC.

This clone has a handful of counts. This rearrangement joins TRBV27 to TRBJ2-7; D is unclear. Trimming shortened V by 10 bases and J by 7 bases, and 8 bases separated the two germline ends. Per germline, CDR1 MNHEY and CDR2 SMNVEV (reference sequence). CDR3 size: 9 residues. CDR3 nucleotide sequence: TGTGCCACCCCCTCGGAGCAGTACTTC. Translating gives CATPSEQYF.

This clone has more than one count but fewer than ten. The chain is built from TRBV7-9 and TRBJ1-1; TRBD1 matches 10 bases. From germline, CDR1 is SEHNR and CDR2 FQNEAQ (reference sequence). The CDR3 length is 17 residues. Unmatched junction bases numbered 10, after V lost 2 bases and J lost 4 bases. CDR3 DNA: TGTGCCAGCAGCTTACTCGGGACAGGGGACGTTCGCACTGAAGCTTTCTTT. Its translation: CASSLLGTGDVRTEAFF.

This clone turned up a few times. The chain is built from TRBV9 and TRBJ2-3; 9 nucleotides line up with TRBD1. CDR3 length: 15 amino acids. V dropped 4 bases and J dropped 3; count of bases not matched to a gene: 6. From germline, CDR1 is SGDLS and CDR2 YYNGEE. CDR3 protein: CASSPTTGGTDTQYF. The DNA for the CDR3 is TGTGCCAGCAGCCCAACGACAGGGGGTACAGATACGCAGTATTTT.

This clone has just one count. The rearrangement uses TRBV15 and TRBJ2-7; TRBD1 matches 7 bases. The CDR3 extends over 15 amino acids. Germline V CDR1 and CDR2: LNHNV, YYDKDF (reference sequence). J gave up 2 bases and V 4 bases, and 8 bases lay outside the gene matches. The CDR3 sequence is CATSTGTAYTYEQYF. CDR3 sequence (DNA): TGTGCCACCAGCACGGGGACAGCTTATACCTACGAGCAGTACTTC.

The chain employs TRBV7-9 and TRBJ1-1, with TRBD1 matching over 7 bases. Germline V gene data show CDR1 as SEHNR and CDR2 as FQNEAQ (reference sequence). The CDR3 consists of 15 residues. J lost 0 bases, V lost 4 bases, and 5 bases had no gene match. CDR3 sequence reads: CASSSLGGMNTEAFF. The CDR3 DNA reads TGTGCCAGCAGCTCGTTAGGGGGCATGAACACTGAAGCTTTCTTT. Complete variable domain (other parts from reference TRBV7-9 and TRBJ1-1): DTGVSQNPRHKITKRGQNVTFRCDPISEHNRLYWYRQTLGQGPEFLTYFQNEAQLEKSRLLSDRFSAERPKGSFSTLEIQRTEQGDSAMYLCASSSLGGMNTEAFFGQGTRLTVV.

The rearrangement links TRBV6-1 to TRBJ1-2; D uncertain. The CDR3 length is 12 residues. Per germline, CDR1 MNHNS and CDR2 SASEGT. V gave up 0 bases and J gave up 4 bases, with 3 bases separating them. CDR3 DNA sequence: TGTGCCAGCAGTGAAGCTGCCTATGGCTACACCTTC. This codes for CASSEAAYGYTF.

The CDR3 region is CATGLGGGNEQFF. Written as DNA, the CDR3 is TGTGCCACCGGTCTGGGAGGTGGCAATGAGCAGTTCTTC. The gene calls are TRBV19 and TRBJ2-1; tentative D call: TRBD2 (6 bases). CDR3 length equals 13 residues. Trimming pared 10 bases from V and 6 bases from J, leaving 16 bases between. CDR1 and CDR2 from the germline V gene are LNHDA and SQIVND (reference sequence). The variable domain in full, completed from reference TRBV19 and TRBJ2-1, reads DGGITQSPKYLFRKEGQNVTLSCEQNLNHDAMYWYRQDPGQGLRLIYYSQIVNDFQKGDIAEGYSVSREKKESFPLTVTSAQKNPTAFYLCATGLGGGNEQFFGPGTRLTVL.